This T cell receptor beta chain was recovered during a study of vaccination and CD4 T cells after COVID-19. Turning to the study itself: Researchers treated cells with overlapping spike peptides taken from SARS-CoV-2, HCoV-NL63, HCoV-OC43 and HCoV-229E.

V dropped 6 bases and J dropped 1 base, with 16 bases sitting between them. Germline V CDR1 and CDR2: DFQATT, SNEGSKA (reference sequence). There are 14 residues in the CDR3. For this clonotype: What it recognizes is unknown.

As to treatment: roughly ten-day PBMC culture with coronavirus spike peptide pools or control peptides (ViraFEST assay). Cultured CD4+ T cell DNA was sequenced using the Oncomine TCR Beta short-read assay. TCRdb fed the PCR reads into MiXCR, producing one record per CDR3 protein. This table has approximately 15,000 distinct CDR3 sequences, around 48% appearing once. The material sequenced was CD4+ T cells from blood, cultured in vitro, taken before SARS-CoV-2 vaccination. This chain links TRBV20-1 with TRBJ2-7, with D possibly TRBD2 on 5 matching bases. The TCR was taken from a human donor who had recovered from COVID-19. The CDR3 is CSAPASGGSYEQYF. The CDR3 DNA sequence: TGCAGTGCCCCCGCGAGCGGAGGTTCCTACGAGCAGTACTTC.